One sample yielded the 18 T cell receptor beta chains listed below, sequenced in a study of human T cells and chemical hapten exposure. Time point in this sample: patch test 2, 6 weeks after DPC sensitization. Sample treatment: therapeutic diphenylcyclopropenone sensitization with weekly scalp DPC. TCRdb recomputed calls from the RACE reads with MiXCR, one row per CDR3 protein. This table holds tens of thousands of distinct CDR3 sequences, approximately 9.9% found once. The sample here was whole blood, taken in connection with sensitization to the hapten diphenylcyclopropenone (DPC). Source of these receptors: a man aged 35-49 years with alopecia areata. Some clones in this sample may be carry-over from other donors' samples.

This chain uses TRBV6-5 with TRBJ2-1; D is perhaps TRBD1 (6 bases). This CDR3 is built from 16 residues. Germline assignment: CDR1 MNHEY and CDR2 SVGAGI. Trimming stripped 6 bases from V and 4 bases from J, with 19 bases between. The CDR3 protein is CASSRATGTKYNEQFF. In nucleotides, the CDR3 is TGTGCCAGCAGCAGGGCTACCGGGACAAAATACAATGAGCAGTTCTTC.

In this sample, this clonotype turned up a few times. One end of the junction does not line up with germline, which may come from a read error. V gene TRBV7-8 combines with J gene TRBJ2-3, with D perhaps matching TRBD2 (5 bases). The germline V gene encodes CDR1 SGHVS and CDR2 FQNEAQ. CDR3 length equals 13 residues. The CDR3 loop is CASSLPSIDTQYF. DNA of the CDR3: TGTGCCAGCAGCTTACCTAGCATAGATACGCAGTATTTT. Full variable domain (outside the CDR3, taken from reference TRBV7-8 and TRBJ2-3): GAGVSQSPRYKVAKRGQDVALRCDPISGHVSLFWYQQALGQGPEFLTYFQNEAQLDKSGLPSDRFFAERPEGSVSTLKIQRTQQEDSAVYLCASSLPSIDTQYFGPGTRLTVL.

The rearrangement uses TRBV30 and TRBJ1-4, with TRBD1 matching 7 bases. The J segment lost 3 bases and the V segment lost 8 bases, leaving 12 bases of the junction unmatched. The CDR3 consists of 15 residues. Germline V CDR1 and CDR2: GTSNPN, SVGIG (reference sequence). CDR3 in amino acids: CARKDRDRANEKLFF. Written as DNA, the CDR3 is TGTGCCCGGAAAGACCGGGACAGAGCTAATGAAAAACTGTTTTTT.

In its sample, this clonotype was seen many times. Here the CDR3 DNA reads TGTGCCAGCTCACCTCCCCGGCCAGAACTAACTGAAGCTTTCTTT. Translated, it gives CASSPPRPELTEAFF. V and J are TRBV18 and TRBJ1-1; no definite D call. There are 15 residues in the CDR3. Germline values: CDR1 KGHSH, CDR2 LQKENI. V lost 3 bases and J lost 5, with 16 bases in between.

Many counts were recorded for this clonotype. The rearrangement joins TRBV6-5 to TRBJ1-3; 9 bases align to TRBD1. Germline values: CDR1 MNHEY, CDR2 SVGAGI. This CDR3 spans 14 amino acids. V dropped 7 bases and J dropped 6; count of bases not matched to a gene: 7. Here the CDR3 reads CASIETGGLNTIYF. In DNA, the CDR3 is TGTGCCAGCATCGAGACAGGGGGGCTAAACACCATATATTTT.

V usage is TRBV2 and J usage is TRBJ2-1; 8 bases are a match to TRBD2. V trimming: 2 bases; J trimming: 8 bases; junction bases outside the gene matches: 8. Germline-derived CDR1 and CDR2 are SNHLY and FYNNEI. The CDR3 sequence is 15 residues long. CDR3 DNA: TGTGCCAGCAGTGAACGGGGGGGGTGGTTCGATGAGCAGTTCTTC. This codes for CASSERGGWFDEQFF.

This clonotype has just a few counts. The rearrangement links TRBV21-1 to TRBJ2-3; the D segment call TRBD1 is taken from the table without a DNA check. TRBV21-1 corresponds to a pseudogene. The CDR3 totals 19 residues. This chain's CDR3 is CASSKGPGAGSTIGHTQYF. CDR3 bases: TGTGCCAGCAGCAAAGGGCCGGGGGCCGGCTCGACGATAGGACATACGCAGTATTTT.

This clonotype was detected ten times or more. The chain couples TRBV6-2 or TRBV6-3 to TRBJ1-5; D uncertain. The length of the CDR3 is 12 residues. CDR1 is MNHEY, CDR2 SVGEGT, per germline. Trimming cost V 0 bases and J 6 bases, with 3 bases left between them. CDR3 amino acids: CASSYSVQPQHF. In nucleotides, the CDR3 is TGTGCCAGCAGTTACTCCGTTCAGCCCCAGCATTTT.

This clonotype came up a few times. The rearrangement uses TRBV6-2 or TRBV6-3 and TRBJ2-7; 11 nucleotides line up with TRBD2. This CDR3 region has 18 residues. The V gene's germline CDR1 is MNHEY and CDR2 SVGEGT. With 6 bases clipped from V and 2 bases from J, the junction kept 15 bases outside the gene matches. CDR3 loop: CASSPRRGLAGGTYEQYV. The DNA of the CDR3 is TGTGCCAGCAGCCCCCGGCGGGGCCTAGCGGGAGGCACCTACGAGCAGTACGTC.

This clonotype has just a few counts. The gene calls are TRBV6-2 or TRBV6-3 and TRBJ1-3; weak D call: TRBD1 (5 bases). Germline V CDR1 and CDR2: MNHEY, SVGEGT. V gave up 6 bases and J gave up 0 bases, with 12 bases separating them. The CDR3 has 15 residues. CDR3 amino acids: CASRDSQSSGNTIYF. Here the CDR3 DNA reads TGTGCCAGCAGAGACAGCCAGAGCTCTGGAAACACCATATATTTT.

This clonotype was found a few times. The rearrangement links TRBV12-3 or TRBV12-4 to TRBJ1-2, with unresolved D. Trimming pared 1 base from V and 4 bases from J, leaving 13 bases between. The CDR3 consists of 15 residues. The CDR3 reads CASSLGADMFYGYTF. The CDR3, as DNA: TGTGCCAGCAGTTTAGGAGCCGACATGTTCTATGGCTACACCTTC.

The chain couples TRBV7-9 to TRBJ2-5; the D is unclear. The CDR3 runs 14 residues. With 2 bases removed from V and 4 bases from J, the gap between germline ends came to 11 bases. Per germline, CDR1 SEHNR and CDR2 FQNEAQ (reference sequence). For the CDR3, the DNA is TGTGCCAGCAGCTTAAATATCGGTAGAGAGACCCAGTACTTC. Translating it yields CASSLNIGRETQYF.

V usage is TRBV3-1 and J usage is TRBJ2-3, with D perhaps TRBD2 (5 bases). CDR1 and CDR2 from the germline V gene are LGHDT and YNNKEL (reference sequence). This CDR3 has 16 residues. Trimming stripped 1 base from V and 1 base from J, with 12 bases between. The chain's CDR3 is CASSQVPGLGTDTQYF. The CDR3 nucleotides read TGTGCCAGCAGCCAAGTCCCGGGATTGGGCACAGATACGCAGTATTTT.

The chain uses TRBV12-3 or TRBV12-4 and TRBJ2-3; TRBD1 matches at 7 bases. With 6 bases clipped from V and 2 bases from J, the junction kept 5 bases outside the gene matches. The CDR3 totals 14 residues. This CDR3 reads CASSTGVSTDTQYF. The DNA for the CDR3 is TGTGCCAGCAGCACAGGGGTATCCACAGATACGCAGTATTTT.

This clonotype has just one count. The CDR3 DNA reads TGTGCCAGCAGCCCCTCGTGGGCTACGGGGGAGCAGTACTTC. Its translation: CASSPSWATGEQYF. The chain combines TRBV3-1 with TRBJ2-7, with a weak D call TRBD2 (5 bases). The CDR3 length is 14 residues. V was clipped by 4 bases and J by 7 bases, with 17 bases between them. Germline V lookup: CDR1 LGHDT, CDR2 YNNKEL (reference sequence).

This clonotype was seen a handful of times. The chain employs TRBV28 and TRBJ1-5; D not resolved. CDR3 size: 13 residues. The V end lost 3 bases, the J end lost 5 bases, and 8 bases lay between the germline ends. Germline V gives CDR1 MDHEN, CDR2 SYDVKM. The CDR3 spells CASSFGEDQPQHF. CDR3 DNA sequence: TGTGCCAGCAGTTTCGGGGAGGATCAGCCCCAGCATTTT.

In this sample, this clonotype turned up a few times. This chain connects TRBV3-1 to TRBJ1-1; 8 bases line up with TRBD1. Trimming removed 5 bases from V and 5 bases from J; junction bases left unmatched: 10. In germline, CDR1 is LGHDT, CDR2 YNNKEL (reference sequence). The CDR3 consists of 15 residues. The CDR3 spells CASSFRSGGWTEAFF. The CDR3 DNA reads TGTGCCAGCAGCTTTCGCTCAGGGGGCTGGACTGAAGCTTTCTTT.

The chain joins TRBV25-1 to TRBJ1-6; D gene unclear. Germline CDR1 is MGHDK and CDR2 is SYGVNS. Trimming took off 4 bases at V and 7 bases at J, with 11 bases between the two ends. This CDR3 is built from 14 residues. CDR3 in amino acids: CASSGPGGNSPLHF. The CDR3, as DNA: TGTGCCAGCAGTGGTCCCGGAGGGAATTCACCCCTCCACTTT.